What follows are 16 T cell receptor beta chains derived from one specimen sequenced in a study of T cells in Graves' hyperthyroidism and ophthalmopathy. Template material for amplifying TCR beta CDR3 regions consisted of RNA transcripts. The HTBI primer set drove a first-round RT-PCR of the TCR CDR3. TCRdb re-called the multiplex PCR reads with MiXCR, one entry per CDR3 protein. In the table there are about 610,000 distinct CDR3 sequences, around 16% of which are singletons. Sample: blood. All receptors come from a middle-aged woman with Graves' ophthalmopathy.

This sequence joins TRBV6-2 or TRBV6-3 and TRBJ2-3, with D perhaps matching TRBD1 (6 bases). This CDR3 region has 14 residues. Trimming took off 6 bases at V and 2 bases at J, with 12 bases between the two ends. CDR1 MNHEY and CDR2 SVGEGT come from the germline V gene. The CDR3 DNA sequence: TGTGCCAGCAGGGGGGCGCAGGTCACAGATACGCAGTATTTT. Translated: CASRGAQVTDTQYF.

This clonotype was observed at least ten times. The rearrangement uses TRBV29-1 and TRBJ2-3; D is perhaps TRBD1 (6 bases). This CDR3 has 14 amino acids. V was trimmed by 0 bases and J by 2 bases, leaving 9 bases between them. Germline V gene data show CDR1 as SQVTM and CDR2 as ANQGSEA. The CDR3 DNA reads TGCAGCGTTGAAGAAGGACAGAACACAGATACGCAGTATTTT. This translates into CSVEEGQNTDTQYF.

The chain recombines TRBV20-1 with TRBJ1-6; tentative D call: TRBD1 (5 bases). This CDR3 region has 14 residues. The germline V gene encodes CDR1 DFQATT and CDR2 SNEGSKA (reference sequence). The V end lost 5 bases, the J end lost 7 bases, and 15 bases lay between the germline ends. Written as DNA, the CDR3 is TGCAGTGCTTTGGGACGGTCCGCCAATTCACCCCTCCACTTT. This encodes CSALGRSANSPLHF.

This chain connects TRBV5-1 to TRBJ2-1; 11 nucleotides line up with TRBD2. The germline V gene encodes CDR1 SGHRS and CDR2 YFSETQ. The CDR3 sequence is 16 residues long. V lost 4 bases, J lost 4 bases, and 7 bases stayed unmatched. The CDR3 bases are TGCGCCAGCAGCCCCATAGCGGGAGGGCGGTACAATGAGCAGTTCTTC. It specifies CASSPIAGGRYNEQFF.

The sample holds one count of this clonotype. V is TRBV28 and J is TRBJ1-1, with D unresolved. From germline, CDR1 is MDHEN and CDR2 SYDVKM. The CDR3 is 15 residues long. The V and J ends lost 1 base and 2 bases respectively, with 11 bases between them. This CDR3 reads CASSLLGEVNTEAFF. CDR3 bases: TGTGCCAGCAGTTTATTGGGTGAGGTAAACACTGAAGCTTTCTTT. Complete variable domain (other parts from reference TRBV28 and TRBJ1-1): DVKVTQSSRYLVKRTGEKVFLECVQDMDHENMFWYRQDPGLGLRLIYFSYDVKMKEKGDIPEGYSVSREKKERFSLILESASTNQTSMYLCASSLLGEVNTEAFFGQGTRLTVV.

This chain uses TRBV29-1 with TRBJ2-3, with 10 bases fitting TRBD2. Germline V gene data show CDR1 as SQVTM and CDR2 as ANQGSEA. The CDR3 runs to 14 residues. After removal of 4 bases from V and 4 bases from J, the junction contained 5 bases not matched to a gene. CDR3 nucleotide sequence: TGCAGCGTTGGAAGACTAGCGGGCCCAGATACGCAGTATTTT. It specifies CSVGRLAGPDTQYF.

The chain uses TRBV2 and TRBJ2-3, with D perhaps TRBD1 or TRBD2 (6 bases each). V lost 4 bases and J 3 bases, leaving 14 bases between the germline ends. In germline, CDR1 is SNHLY, CDR2 FYNNEI. The CDR3 contains 15 residues. For the CDR3, the DNA is TGTGCCAGCAGTGGCGAGGGGGGCGTTACAGATACGCAGTATTTT. Encoded protein: CASSGEGGVTDTQYF.

This clonotype showed up many times. The gene calls are TRBV7-9 and TRBJ2-7; TRBD2 matches at 10 bases. This CDR3 spans 17 amino acids. Germline values: CDR1 SEHNR, CDR2 FQNEAQ (reference sequence). Unmatched junction bases numbered 14, after V lost 5 bases and J lost 4 bases. CDR3 DNA sequence: TGTGCCAGCAGCCACACCTCGCCTAGCGGGAGTATTTACGAGCAGTACTTC. Its protein product is CASSHTSPSGSIYEQYF. The full variable domain, rest sourced from reference TRBV7-9 and TRBJ2-7, is DTGVSQNPRHKITKRGQNVTFRCDPISEHNRLYWYRQTLGQGPEFLTYFQNEAQLEKSRLLSDRFSAERPKGSFSTLEIQRTEQGDSAMYLCASSHTSPSGSIYEQYFGPGTRLTVT.

This chain links TRBV5-5 with TRBJ2-3; a possible D gene is TRBD2 (7 bases). Trimming cost V 4 bases and J 4 bases, with 19 bases left between them. The V gene's germline CDR1 is SGHKS and CDR2 YYEKEE (reference sequence). The CDR3 runs to 16 residues. The CDR3: CASSQDPGGLADTQYF. In DNA, the CDR3 is TGTGCCAGCAGCCAAGATCCGGGGGGCCTGGCAGATACGCAGTATTTT.

The chain uses TRBV20-1 and TRBJ2-3; the D gene is possibly TRBD1 (5 bases). The CDR3 runs 15 residues. Germline V gene data show CDR1 as DFQATT and CDR2 as SNEGSKA (reference sequence). V was pared by 6 bases and J by 1 base, with 17 bases between. The CDR3 protein is CSAAGPRRGTDTQYF. Here the CDR3 DNA reads TGCAGTGCCGCAGGGCCCCGACGGGGCACAGATACGCAGTATTTT.

The chain joins TRBV20-1 to TRBJ1-3, with D unclear. V was trimmed by 6 bases and J by 0 bases, leaving 12 bases between them. Germline assignment: CDR1 DFQATT and CDR2 SNEGSKA (reference sequence). The CDR3 totals 14 residues. The CDR3 DNA reads as TGCAGTGCACTTTCGCCTCTCTCTGGAAACACCATATATTTT. This gives the protein CSALSPLSGNTIYF.

V gene TRBV30 combines with J gene TRBJ1-3, with 7 bases that match TRBD1. V lost 4 bases to trimming and J lost 0 bases; unmatched junction nucleotides: 9. Germline V gene lookup returns CDR1 GTSNPN and CDR2 SVGIG (reference sequence). This CDR3 is 16 amino acids long. The CDR3 reads CAWTRTRQGSGNTIYF. The CDR3 nucleotides read TGTGCCTGGACCAGAACCCGACAGGGCTCTGGAAACACCATATATTTT.

V usage is TRBV27 and J usage is TRBJ2-5, with D possibly being TRBD2 (6 bases). Between the trimmed V and J ends, which lost 8 bases and 0 bases, there was a span of 22 bases. Germline assignment: CDR1 MNHEY and CDR2 SMNVEV (reference sequence). The CDR3 sequence is 17 residues long. The CDR3, as DNA: TGTGCCAGCCGTTACTCGCGGCCGGGAGCGCACCAAGAGACCCAGTACTTC. Protein: CASRYSRPGAHQETQYF.

Only a few counts were recorded for this clonotype. The rearrangement uses TRBV10-3 and TRBJ1-3, with D possibly TRBD1 on 5 matching bases. Germline V CDR1 and CDR2: ENHRY, SYGVKD. Trimming stripped 1 base from V and 0 bases from J, with 10 bases between. CDR3 length: 16 residues. CDR3 nucleotide sequence: TGTGCCATCAGTGAGTTCACAGGCAACTCTGGAAACACCATATATTTT. Encoded protein: CAISEFTGNSGNTIYF.

This clonotype was recorded once. This chain uses TRBV7-9 with TRBJ2-7, with TRBD1 matching over 10 bases. The CDR3 contains 14 residues. Germline CDR1 is SEHNR and CDR2 is FQNEAQ (reference sequence). Losses at the gene ends were 5 bases for V and 6 bases for J; bases not matched to a gene: 7. The CDR3 DNA follows: TGTGCCAGCAGCCCCGGGACAGGGGTCTCCGAGCAGTACTTC. Protein product: CASSPGTGVSEQYF. The full variable domain, with the rest looked up from reference TRBV7-9 and TRBJ2-7, is DTGVSQNPRHKITKRGQNVTFRCDPISEHNRLYWYRQTLGQGPEFLTYFQNEAQLEKSRLLSDRFSAERPKGSFSTLEIQRTEQGDSAMYLCASSPGTGVSEQYFGPGTRLTVT.

This rearrangement joins TRBV20-1 to TRBJ2-3; TRBD2 aligns across 9 bases. Germline lookup yields CDR1 DFQATT and CDR2 SNEGSKA (reference sequence). The CDR3 sequence is 15 residues long. Trimming took 6 bases from V and 0 from J; bases not matched to a gene: 7. The CDR3, as DNA: TGCAGTGCCCAAAGGCTAGCGGGGAGCACAGATACGCAGTATTTT. This sequence encodes CSAQRLAGSTDTQYF.